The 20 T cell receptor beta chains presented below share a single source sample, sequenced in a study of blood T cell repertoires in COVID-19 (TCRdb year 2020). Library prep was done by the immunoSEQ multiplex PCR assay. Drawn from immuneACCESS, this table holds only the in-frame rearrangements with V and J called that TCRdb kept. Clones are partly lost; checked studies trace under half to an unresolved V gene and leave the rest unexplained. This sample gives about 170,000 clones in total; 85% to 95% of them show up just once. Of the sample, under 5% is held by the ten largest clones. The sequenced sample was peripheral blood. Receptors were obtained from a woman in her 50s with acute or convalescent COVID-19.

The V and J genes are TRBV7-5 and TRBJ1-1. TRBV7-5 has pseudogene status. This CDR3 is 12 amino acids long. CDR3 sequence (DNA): TGTGTCAGAAGCTTAGGGGTGGGAGGGGCTTTCTTT. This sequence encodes CVRSLGVGGAFF.

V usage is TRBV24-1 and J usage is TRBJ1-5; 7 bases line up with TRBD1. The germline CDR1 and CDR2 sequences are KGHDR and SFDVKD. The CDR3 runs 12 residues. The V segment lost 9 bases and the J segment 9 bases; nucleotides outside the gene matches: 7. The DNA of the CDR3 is TGTGCCACCGCTGACAGGGAAGGGCCCCAGCATTTT. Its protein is CATADREGPQHF.

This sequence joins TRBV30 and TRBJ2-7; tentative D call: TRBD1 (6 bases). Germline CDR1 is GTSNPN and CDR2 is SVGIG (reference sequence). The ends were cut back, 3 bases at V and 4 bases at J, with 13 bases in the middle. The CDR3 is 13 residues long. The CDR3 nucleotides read TGTGCCTGGAGCCGGGACACTATTTACGAGCAGTACTTC. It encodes CAWSRDTIYEQYF.

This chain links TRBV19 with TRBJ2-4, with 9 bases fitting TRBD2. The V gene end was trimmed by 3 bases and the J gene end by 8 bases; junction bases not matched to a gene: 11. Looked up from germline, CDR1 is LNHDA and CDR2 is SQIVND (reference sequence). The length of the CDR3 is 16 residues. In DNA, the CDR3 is TGTGCCAGTAGTATTTTTCACAGGGAGCGGGGGGACATTCAGTACTTC. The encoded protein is CASSIFHRERGDIQYF.

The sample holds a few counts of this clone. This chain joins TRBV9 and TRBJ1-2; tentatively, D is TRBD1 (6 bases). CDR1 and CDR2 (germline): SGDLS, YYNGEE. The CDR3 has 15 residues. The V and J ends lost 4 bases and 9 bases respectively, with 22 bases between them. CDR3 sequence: CASSRQGPDLRRYTF. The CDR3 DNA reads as TGTGCCAGCAGCCGCCAGGGGCCAGACCTTAGGCGCTACACCTTC. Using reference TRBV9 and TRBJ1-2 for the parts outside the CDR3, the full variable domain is DSGVTQTPKHLITATGQRVTLRCSPRSGDLSVYWYQQSLDQGLQFLIQYYNGEERAKGNILERFSAQQFPDLHSELNLSSLELGDSALYFCASSRQGPDLRRYTFGSGTRLTVV.

The chain's CDR3 is CASSLLMTGTNGELFF. The CDR3, as DNA: TGTGCCAGCAGCTTACTGATGACAGGGACGAACGGGGAGCTGTTTTTT. The J gene is TRBJ2-2, the V gene TRBV7-9, with 7 bases matching TRBD1. Germline CDR1 SEHNR, CDR2 FQNEAQ (reference sequence). The CDR3 covers 16 residues. Trimming took 2 bases from V and 7 from J; bases not matched to a gene: 10.

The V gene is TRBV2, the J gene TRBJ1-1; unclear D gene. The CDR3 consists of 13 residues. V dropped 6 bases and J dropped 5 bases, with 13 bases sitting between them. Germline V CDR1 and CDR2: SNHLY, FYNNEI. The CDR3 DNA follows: TGTGCCAGCAGCCCGAGGGTGGGAACTGAAGCTTTCTTT. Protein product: CASSPRVGTEAFF.

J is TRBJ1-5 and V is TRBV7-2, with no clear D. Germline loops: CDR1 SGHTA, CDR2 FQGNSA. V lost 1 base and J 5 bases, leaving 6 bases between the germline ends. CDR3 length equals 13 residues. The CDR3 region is CASSLGTYQPQHF. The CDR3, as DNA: TGTGCCAGCAGCTTAGGGACTTATCAGCCCCAGCATTTT.

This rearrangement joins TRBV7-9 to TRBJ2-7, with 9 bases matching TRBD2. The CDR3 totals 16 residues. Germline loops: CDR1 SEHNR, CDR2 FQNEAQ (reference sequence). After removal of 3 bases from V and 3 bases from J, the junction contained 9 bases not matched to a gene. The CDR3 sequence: CASSFPGTSTNYEQYF. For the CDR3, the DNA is TGTGCCAGCAGCTTCCCCGGGACTAGCACCAACTACGAGCAGTACTTC.

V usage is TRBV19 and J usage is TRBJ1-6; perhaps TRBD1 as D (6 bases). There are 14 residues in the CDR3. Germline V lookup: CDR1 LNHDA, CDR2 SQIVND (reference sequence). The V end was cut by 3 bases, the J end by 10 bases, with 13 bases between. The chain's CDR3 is CASSMETGSSPLHF. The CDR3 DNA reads TGTGCCAGTAGTATGGAGACAGGAAGCTCACCCCTCCACTTT.

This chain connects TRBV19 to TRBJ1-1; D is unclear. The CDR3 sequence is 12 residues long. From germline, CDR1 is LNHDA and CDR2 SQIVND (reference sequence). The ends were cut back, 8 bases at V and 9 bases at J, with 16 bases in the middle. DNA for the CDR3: TGTGCCAGTTCTCCAGTCGGGGAACAAGCTTTCTTT. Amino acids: CASSPVGEQAFF. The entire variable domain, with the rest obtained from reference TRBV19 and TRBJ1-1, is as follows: DGGITQSPKYLFRKEGQNVTLSCEQNLNHDAMYWYRQDPGQGLRLIYYSQIVNDFQKGDIAEGYSVSREKKESFPLTVTSAQKNPTAFYLCASSPVGEQAFFGQGTRLTVV.

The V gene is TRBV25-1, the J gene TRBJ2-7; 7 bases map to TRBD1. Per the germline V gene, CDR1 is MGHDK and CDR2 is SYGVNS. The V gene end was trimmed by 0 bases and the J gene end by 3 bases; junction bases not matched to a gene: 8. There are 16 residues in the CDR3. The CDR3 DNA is TGTGCCAGCAGTGAATACACAGGGGTCGACTACTACGAGCAGTACTTC. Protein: CASSEYTGVDYYEQYF.

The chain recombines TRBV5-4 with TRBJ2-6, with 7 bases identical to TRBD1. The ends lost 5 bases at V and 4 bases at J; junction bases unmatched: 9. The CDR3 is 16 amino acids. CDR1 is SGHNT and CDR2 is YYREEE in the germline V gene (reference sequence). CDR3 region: CASRYTTGSGANVLTF. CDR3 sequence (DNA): TGTGCCAGCAGATACACGACAGGGTCCGGGGCCAACGTCCTGACTTTC.

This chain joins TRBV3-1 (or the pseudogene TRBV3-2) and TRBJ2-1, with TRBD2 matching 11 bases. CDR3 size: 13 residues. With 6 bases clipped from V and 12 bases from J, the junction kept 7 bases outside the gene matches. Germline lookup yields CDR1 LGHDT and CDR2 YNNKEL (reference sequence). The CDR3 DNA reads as TGTGCCAGCAGTTACCTAGCGGGGGGCCCGCAGTTCTTC. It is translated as CASSYLAGGPQFF.

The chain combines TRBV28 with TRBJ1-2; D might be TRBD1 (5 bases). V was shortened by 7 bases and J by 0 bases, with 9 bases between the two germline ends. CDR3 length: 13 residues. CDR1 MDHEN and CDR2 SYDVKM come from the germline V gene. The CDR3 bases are TGTGCCAGCACGGGACTGACTAACTATGGCTACACCTTC. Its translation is CASTGLTNYGYTF.

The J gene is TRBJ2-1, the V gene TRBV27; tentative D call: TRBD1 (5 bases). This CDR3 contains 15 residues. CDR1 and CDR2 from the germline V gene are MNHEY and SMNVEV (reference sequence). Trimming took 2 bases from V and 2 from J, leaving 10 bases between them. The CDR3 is CASSLGAEPYNEQFF. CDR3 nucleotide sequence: TGTGCCAGCAGTTTAGGGGCGGAACCCTACAATGAGCAGTTCTTC.

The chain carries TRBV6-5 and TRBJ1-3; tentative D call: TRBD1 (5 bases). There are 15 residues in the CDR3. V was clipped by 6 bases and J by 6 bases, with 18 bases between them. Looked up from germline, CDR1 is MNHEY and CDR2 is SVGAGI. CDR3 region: CASSPPRGGKNTIYF. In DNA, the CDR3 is TGTGCCAGCAGCCCCCCCCGGGGGGGGAAAAACACCATATATTTT.

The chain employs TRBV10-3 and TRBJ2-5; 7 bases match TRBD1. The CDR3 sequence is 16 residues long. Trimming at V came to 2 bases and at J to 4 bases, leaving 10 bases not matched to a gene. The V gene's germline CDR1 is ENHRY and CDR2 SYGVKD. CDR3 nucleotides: TGTGCCATCAGTGAGGGCAGGGGGTTAAGAGGAGAGACCCAGTACTTC. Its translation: CAISEGRGLRGETQYF.

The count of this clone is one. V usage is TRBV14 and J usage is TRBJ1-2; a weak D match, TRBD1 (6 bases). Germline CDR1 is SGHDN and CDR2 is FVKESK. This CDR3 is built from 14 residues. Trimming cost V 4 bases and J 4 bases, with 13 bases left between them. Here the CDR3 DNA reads TGTGCCAGCAGCCCGGCCAGGGGAGTCTATGGCTACACCTTC. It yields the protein CASSPARGVYGYTF.

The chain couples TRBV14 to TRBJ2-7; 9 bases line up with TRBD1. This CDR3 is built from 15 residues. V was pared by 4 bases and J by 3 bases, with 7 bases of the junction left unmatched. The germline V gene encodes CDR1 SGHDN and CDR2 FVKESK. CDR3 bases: TGTGCCAGCAGCCTGGGACAGGGTGGATTCTACGAGCAGTACTTC. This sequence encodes CASSLGQGGFYEQYF.